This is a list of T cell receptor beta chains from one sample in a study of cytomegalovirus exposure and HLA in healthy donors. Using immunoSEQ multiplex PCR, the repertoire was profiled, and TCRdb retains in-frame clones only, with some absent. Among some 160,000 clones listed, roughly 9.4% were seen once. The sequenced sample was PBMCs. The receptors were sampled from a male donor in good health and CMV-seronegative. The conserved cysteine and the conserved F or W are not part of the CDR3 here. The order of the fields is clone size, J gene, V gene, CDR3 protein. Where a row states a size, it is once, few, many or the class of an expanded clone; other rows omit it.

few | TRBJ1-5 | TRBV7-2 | ASSLSSNQPQH
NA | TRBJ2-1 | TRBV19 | ASWGQGANEQF
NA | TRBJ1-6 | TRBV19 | ASSPRGSANSPLH
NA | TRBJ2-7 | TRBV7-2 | ASSSSGSYEQY
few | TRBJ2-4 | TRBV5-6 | ASSFRQGGLAKNIQY
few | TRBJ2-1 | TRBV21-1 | ASSKELLAGYHSSYNEQF
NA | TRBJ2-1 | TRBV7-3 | ASSLTGKPFRGRESYNEQF
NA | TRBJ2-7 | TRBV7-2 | ASSQKISGTGSSYEQY
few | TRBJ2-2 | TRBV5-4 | ASSPGVAINTGELF
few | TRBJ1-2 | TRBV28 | ASSIRQGLNT
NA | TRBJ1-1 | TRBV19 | ASSPYGEQDTEAF
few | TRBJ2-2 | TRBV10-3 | AISESRTGNTGELF
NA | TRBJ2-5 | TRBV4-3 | ASSQASGGAEETQY
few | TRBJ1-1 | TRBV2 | ASRATENTEAF
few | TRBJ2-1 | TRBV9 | ASSTEAGGEDNEQF
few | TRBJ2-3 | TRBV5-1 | ASTEGQGVDTQY
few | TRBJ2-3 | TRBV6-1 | ASRDSGASTDTQY
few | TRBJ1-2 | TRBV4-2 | ASSQEQQAPFYGYT
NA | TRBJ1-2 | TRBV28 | ASSLTQGNGYT
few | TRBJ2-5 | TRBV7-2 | ASSWGAGAGETQY
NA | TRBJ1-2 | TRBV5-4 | ASRSDASDYGYT
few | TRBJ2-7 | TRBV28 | ASSWGTSSYEQY
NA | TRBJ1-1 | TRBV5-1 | ASRWEPRTEAF
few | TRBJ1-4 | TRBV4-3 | ASSQDPGGTTNEKLF
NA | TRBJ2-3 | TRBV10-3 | AISDPPTGNPDTQY
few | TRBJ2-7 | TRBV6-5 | ASSYSSAGGYEQY
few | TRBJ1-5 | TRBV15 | ATSRARGQPQH
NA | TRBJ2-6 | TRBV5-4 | ASTEQGSGANVLT
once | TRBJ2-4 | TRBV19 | ASSKTGTVKNIQY
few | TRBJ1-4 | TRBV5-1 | ASSLTPGWVEKLF
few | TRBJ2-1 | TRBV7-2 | ASSLSSGGYNEQF
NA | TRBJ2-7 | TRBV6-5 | ASIGAGGEQY
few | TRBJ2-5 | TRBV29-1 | SVEDPSGGSETQY
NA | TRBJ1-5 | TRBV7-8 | ASSLELSMGPQH
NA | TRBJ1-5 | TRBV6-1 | ASSAGTGGNQPQH
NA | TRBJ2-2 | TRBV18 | ASSPEGNTGELF
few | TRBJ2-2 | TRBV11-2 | ASSAREGNTGELF
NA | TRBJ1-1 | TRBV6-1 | ASSDKRGWTEAF
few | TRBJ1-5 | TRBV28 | ASRLQGAGQPQH
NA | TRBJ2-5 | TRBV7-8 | ASSEGDTQETQY
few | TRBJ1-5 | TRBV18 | ASSPTRDGNQPQH
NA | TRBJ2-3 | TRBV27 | ASSPSFDTQY
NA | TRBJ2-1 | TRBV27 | ASSPSGGGVTSYNEQF
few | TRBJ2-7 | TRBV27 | ASSRSGRSSYEQY
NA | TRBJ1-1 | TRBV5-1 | ASKEGANTEAF
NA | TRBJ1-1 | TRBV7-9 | ASSSEGTGYGTEAF
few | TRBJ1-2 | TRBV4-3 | ASSQDMGDRMTYGYT
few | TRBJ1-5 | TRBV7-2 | ASSWQNNQPQH